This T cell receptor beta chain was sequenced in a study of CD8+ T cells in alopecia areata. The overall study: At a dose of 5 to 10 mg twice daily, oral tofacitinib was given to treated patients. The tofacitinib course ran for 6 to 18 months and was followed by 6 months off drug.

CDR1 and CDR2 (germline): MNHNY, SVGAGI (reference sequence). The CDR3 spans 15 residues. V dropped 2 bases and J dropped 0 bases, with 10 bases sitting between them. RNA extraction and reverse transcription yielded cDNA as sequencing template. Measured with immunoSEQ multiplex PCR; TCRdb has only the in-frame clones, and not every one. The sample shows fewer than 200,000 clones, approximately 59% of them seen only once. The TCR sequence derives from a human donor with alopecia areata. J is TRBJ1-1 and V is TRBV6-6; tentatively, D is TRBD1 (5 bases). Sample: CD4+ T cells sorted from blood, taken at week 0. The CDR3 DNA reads TGTGCCAGCAGTTACCTGCGGGGCTTGAACACTGAAGCTTTCTTT. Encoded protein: CASSYLRGLNTEAFF.